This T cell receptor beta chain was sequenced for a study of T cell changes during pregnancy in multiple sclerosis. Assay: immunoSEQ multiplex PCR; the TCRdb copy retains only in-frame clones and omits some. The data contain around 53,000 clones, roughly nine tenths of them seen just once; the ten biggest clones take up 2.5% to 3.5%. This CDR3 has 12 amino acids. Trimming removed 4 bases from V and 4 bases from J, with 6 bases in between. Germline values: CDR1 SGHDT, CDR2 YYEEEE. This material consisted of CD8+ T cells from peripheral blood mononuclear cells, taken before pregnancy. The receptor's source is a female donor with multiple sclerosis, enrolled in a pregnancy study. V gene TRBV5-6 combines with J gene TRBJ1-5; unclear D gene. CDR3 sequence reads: CASSTLNQPQHF. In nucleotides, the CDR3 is TGTGCCAGCAGCACTCTGAATCAGCCCCAGCATTTT.